This TCR beta chain appears in the sequencing data of a study of blood T cells in healthy people across ages. A J-beta primer mix and a sample-barcoded 5' primer were used in a second PCR of roughly 6 to 11 cycles. TCRdb recomputed calls from the 5' RACE reads with MiXCR, one row per CDR3 protein. Of approximately 350,000 distinct CDR3 sequences listed, about 52% are singletons. Trimming pared 1 base from V and 9 bases from J, leaving 25 bases between. The CDR3 runs to 17 residues. Germline loops: CDR1 SQVTM, CDR2 ANQGSEA. The chain recombines TRBV29-1 with TRBJ2-1; maybe TRBD2 (7 bases). Sequencing used blood. The receptor was isolated from a man in his 60s in good health. Here the CDR3 DNA reads TGCAGCGTTGAAGTGGGGACCGGGGGCGGGAGTGTGGGTGAGCAGTTCTTC. This encodes CSVEVGTGGGSVGEQFF.